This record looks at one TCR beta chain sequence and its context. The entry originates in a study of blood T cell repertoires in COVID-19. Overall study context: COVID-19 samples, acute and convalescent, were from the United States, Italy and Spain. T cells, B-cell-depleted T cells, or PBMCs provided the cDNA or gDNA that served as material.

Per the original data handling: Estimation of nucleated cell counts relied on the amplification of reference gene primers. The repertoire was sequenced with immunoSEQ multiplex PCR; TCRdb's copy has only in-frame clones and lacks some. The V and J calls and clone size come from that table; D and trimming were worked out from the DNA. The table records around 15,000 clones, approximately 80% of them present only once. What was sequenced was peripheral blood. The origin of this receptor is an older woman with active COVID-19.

CDR3 region: CASSLEGGSNQPQHF. CDR3 nucleotide sequence: TGTGCCAGCAGTTTAGAAGGGGGATCGAATCAGCCCCAGCATTTT. J is TRBJ1-5 and V is TRBV27; perhaps TRBD1 as D (6 bases). This CDR3 comprises 15 residues. The V gene lost 2 bases and the J gene lost 4 bases, with 12 bases spanning the gap. CDR1 and CDR2 from the germline V gene are MNHEY and SMNVEV (reference sequence).